This T cell receptor (beta chain) emerged from a study of cytomegalovirus exposure and HLA in healthy donors (dated by TCRdb to about 2017). Concerning the study at large: According to a later analysis, one platform produced both the roughly 110 validation repertoires and the 666 repertoires of the first cohort. The study aimed to test whether signatures of past pathogen exposure could be identified by cataloging public T cell receptors. Along with the approximately 700-subject first cohort, a separate validation cohort of over a hundred different subjects was used. The study combined high-throughput TCR immunosequencing, statistical association of individual TCRs with disease status, and machine learning to predict cytomegalovirus infection status. Findings and caveats that apply to the study as a whole: A few of the identified cytomegalovirus-associated TCR beta chains were confirmed in vitro to be specific for cytomegalovirus antigens. The authors suggested that the approach could potentially be extended to other disease states and immunological phenotypes. The study listed 150 to 200 TCR beta chains as associated with cytomegalovirus. A later analysis had no HLA typing for the validation cohort, so co-occurrence there was scored across all 120 or so repertoires. In both the original and validation cohorts, the classifier was reported to diagnose cytomegalovirus status with high specificity and sensitivity. Across donors, most TCR sequences were observed very rarely, whereas some public TCRs were present in many individuals. Subsequent analysis determined that TCRs grouped into clusters in the first cohort also showed a tendency toward co-occurrence across the roughly 120 validation repertoires, and 90% to 95% of cluster scores exceeded 0.

The donors belonged to the validation cohort of approximately 130 subjects, which was separate from the approximately 680-subject first cohort. The library relied on the immunoSEQ multiplex PCR assay. Per the original workflow: A statistical classification framework was developed to diagnose cytomegalovirus status using the catalog of TCR beta chain sequences. TCRdb obtained this table from immuneACCESS and retained in-frame rearrangements with V and J assigned. These tables miss some clones; where compared with another copy, unresolved V genes account for less than half of the shortfall, and the remainder is unexplained. The V and J calls and clone size come from that table; D and trimming were worked out from the DNA. The sample table shows around 70,000 clones, and about 95% are seen once. Jointly, the top ten make up approximately 3.4% of the sample. Comments on this clone: No cognate antigen has been identified for it. No base quality values were provided; no much bigger clone lies one nucleotide off.

The source is a man between 18 and 35 years old in good health and CMV-seronegative. The material sequenced was PBMCs.

The nucleotide sequence reads as follows: TGTGCCAGCAGCTTAGGCCAGGGGTATAACGAGCAGTACTTC. Its protein product is CASSLGQGYNEQYF. The chain is made from TRBV7-3 and TRBJ2-7; the D segment could be TRBD1, given 6 matching bases. The CDR3 covers 14 residues, taking in both the cysteine and the phenylalanine. Just the 42-base CDR3 DNA is kept, in frame starting at base 1. CDR1 SGHTA and CDR2 FQGTGA are derived from the germline V gene. Cut back by 2 bases and 5 bases, the V and J ends lie 13 bases apart.